A single sample is the source of the 27 T cell receptor beta chains below, sequenced in a study of T-cell memory formation after mild COVID-19. TCRdb independently ran MiXCR on the 5' RACE reads; one entry per CDR3 protein. This sample has approximately 250,000 distinct CDR3 sequences; around 15% occur once, and the top ten carry 22%. The sample taken for sequencing was PBMCs or a T cell subset sorted from them (not recorded which). These receptors originate from a man aged 18 to 29 who had mild COVID-19 (a few samples of this study predate the infection). Cell type and time point are not known.

The rearrangement links TRBV3-1 to TRBJ2-7; perhaps TRBD1 as D (5 bases). CDR3 length equals 14 residues. Germline V CDR1 and CDR2: LGHDT, YNNKEL (reference sequence). With 3 bases removed from V and 3 bases from J, the gap between germline ends came to 12 bases. The CDR3 DNA reads TGTGCCAGCAGCCAGGGCACAGGCTACTACGAGCAGTACTTC. It yields the protein CASSQGTGYYEQYF.

This clonotype was detected a few times. The chain joins TRBV3-1 to TRBJ1-1; TRBD1 matches 10 bases. V trimming: 4 bases; J trimming: 5 bases; junction bases outside the gene matches: 7. This CDR3 has 15 residues. The germline V gene has CDR1 LGHDT and CDR2 YNNKEL (reference sequence). CDR3 sequence: CASSLRTGGRTEAFF. CDR3 nucleotide sequence: TGTGCCAGCAGCCTTAGGACAGGGGGTCGGACTGAAGCTTTCTTT.

This clonotype has at least ten counts. CDR3 protein: CASSLAGSNQPQHF. CDR3 nucleotide sequence: TGTGCCAGCAGTTTAGCAGGGAGCAATCAGCCCCAGCATTTT. The chain employs TRBV12-3 or TRBV12-4 and TRBJ1-5, with unresolved D. V shed 0 bases and J shed 1 base, with 4 bases lying between them. This CDR3 contains 14 residues.

This rearrangement joins TRBV6-5 to TRBJ2-1; no definite D call. Germline lookup yields CDR1 MNHEY and CDR2 SVGAGI. V lost 1 base to trimming and J lost 9 bases, with 10 bases between them. The CDR3 has 13 residues. The CDR3 DNA is TGTGCCAGCAGTTACTTGGACGGATTTGAGCAGTTCTTC. This sequence encodes CASSYLDGFEQFF.

A remark on this clonotype: A much larger clone differs by one base, so this may be a read error. V and J are TRBV6-2 or TRBV6-3 and TRBJ1-1; no firm D call. The CDR3 consists of 13 residues. Germline V CDR1 and CDR2: MNHEY, SVGEGT. The germline V and J ends were trimmed by 2 bases and 0 bases, with 4 bases remaining between them. The CDR3 sequence is CASSYPVNTEAFF. CDR3 nucleotide sequence: TGTGCCAGCAGTTACCCAGTGAACACTGAAGCTTTCTTT.

The chain has TRBV9 and TRBJ1-1; D call uncertain. The CDR3 is made up of 14 amino acids. CDR1 is SGDLS and CDR2 is YYNGEE in the germline V gene. The V end lost 1 base, the J end lost 0 bases, and 7 bases lay between the germline ends. Here the CDR3 DNA reads TGTGCCAGCAGCGTATTCGACGTGAACACTGAAGCTTTCTTT. Translated: CASSVFDVNTEAFF.

This clonotype was counted between two and nine times. The chain uses TRBV6-5 and TRBJ1-5; D may be TRBD1 (5 bases). The CDR3 contains 15 residues. Trimming stripped 6 bases from V and 1 base from J, with 13 bases between. Germline V lookup: CDR1 MNHEY, CDR2 SVGAGI. The CDR3 DNA sequence: TGTGCCAGCAGCTCCAGGGACGGGAGCAATCAGCCCCAGCATTTT. Translating gives CASSSRDGSNQPQHF.

This clonotype showed up just a few times. This rearrangement joins TRBV3-1 to TRBJ1-6, with TRBD1 as a possible D gene (5 bases). The germline V gene has CDR1 LGHDT and CDR2 YNNKEL (reference sequence). This CDR3 has 14 amino acids. Trimming stripped 2 bases from V and 10 bases from J, with 12 bases between. CDR3 DNA sequence: TGTGCCAGCAGCCAACAGGGTATTAACTCACCCCTCCACTTT. It encodes CASSQQGINSPLHF.

This chain connects TRBV27 to TRBJ1-6, with D unresolved. The CDR3 runs 15 residues. CDR1 MNHEY and CDR2 SMNVEV come from the germline V gene (reference sequence). With 1 base removed from V and 7 bases from J, the gap between germline ends came to 11 bases. The CDR3 DNA is TGTGCCAGCAGTTTATGGAGCCAGAACAATTCACCCCTCCACTTT. Its translation is CASSLWSQNNSPLHF.

This clonotype appeared a few times. The J gene is TRBJ1-5, the V gene TRBV12-3 or TRBV12-4; 7 bases agree with TRBD1. J lost 0 bases, V lost 6 bases, and 5 bases had no gene match. This CDR3 has 15 residues. Here the CDR3 DNA reads TGTGCCAGCAGGGTCGGGACAGCTAGCAATCAGCCCCAGCATTTT. This encodes CASRVGTASNQPQHF.

This clonotype was found a few times. The chain recombines TRBV5-1 with TRBJ1-2; D gene unclear. Trimming took off 0 bases at V and 8 bases at J, with 8 bases between the two ends. Germline lookup yields CDR1 SGHRS and CDR2 YFSETQ. The CDR3 is 12 amino acids. The CDR3 nucleotides are TGCGCCAGCAGCTTGGATATAGACGGCTACACCTTC. Encoded protein: CASSLDIDGYTF. The entire variable domain, with the rest obtained from reference TRBV5-1 and TRBJ1-2, is as follows: KAGVTQTPRYLIKTRGQQVTLSCSPISGHRSVSWYQQTPGQGLQFLFEYFSETQRNKGNFPGRFSGRQFSNSRSEMNVSTLELGDSALYLCASSLDIDGYTFGSGTRLTVV.

This chain uses TRBV27 with TRBJ2-3; no clear D. Trimming left V 6 bases short and J 0 bases short, with 10 bases between. This CDR3 has 14 residues. Looked up from germline, CDR1 is MNHEY and CDR2 is SMNVEV (reference sequence). The CDR3 DNA sequence: TGTGCCAGCAGAGTGGGTAGGAGCACAGATACGCAGTATTTT. It yields the protein CASRVGRSTDTQYF.

The chain joins TRBV5-1 to TRBJ1-5; maybe TRBD1 (6 bases). Germline V gene lookup returns CDR1 SGHRS and CDR2 YFSETQ. This CDR3 is built from 14 residues. V lost 4 bases to trimming and J lost 4 bases, with 12 bases between them. The CDR3 DNA sequence: TGCGCCAGCAGCCTAGGGGGGGCGAATCAGCCCCAGCATTTT. It codes for CASSLGGANQPQHF.

The chain carries TRBV12-3 or TRBV12-4 and TRBJ1-5; possible D gene TRBD1, 5 bases. Deletions cut 5 bases from V and 10 bases from J, with 12 bases between. The CDR3 length is 12 residues. The CDR3 DNA follows: TGTGCCAGCAGTCGGGACTTCTCTCCCCAGCATTTT. Translation gives CASSRDFSPQHF.

This clonotype occurred a few times. The V call is TRBV5-5, the J call TRBJ2-4, with D possibly matching TRBD2 (6 bases). V lost 0 bases and J lost 8, with 6 bases in between. The CDR3 is made up of 12 amino acids. Per the germline V gene, CDR1 is SGHKS and CDR2 is YYEKEE (reference sequence). The CDR3 DNA follows: TGTGCCAGCAGCTTGGGGGGGGACATTCAGTACTTC. Amino acids: CASSLGGDIQYF.

The chain uses TRBV4-3 and TRBJ2-2, with TRBD2 as a possible D gene (5 bases). V lost 0 bases and J 1 base, leaving 12 bases between the germline ends. The germline V gene has CDR1 LGHNA and CDR2 YSLEER. The CDR3 is 17 amino acids. The CDR3 bases are TGCGCCAGCAGCCAAGATGTATTCGGGGAGAACACCGGGGAGCTGTTTTTT. It yields the protein CASSQDVFGENTGELFF.

CDR3 in DNA: TGTGCCAGCAGTTGGGACAGGGGAAGTAGCGAGCAGTACGTC. The encoded protein is CASSWDRGSSEQYV. The chain employs TRBV27 and TRBJ2-7, with 10 bases lining up with TRBD1. CDR3 length: 14 residues. After removal of 4 bases from V and 6 bases from J, the junction contained 6 bases not matched to a gene. CDR1 MNHEY and CDR2 SMNVEV come from the germline V gene (reference sequence).

This clonotype was detected a few times. The J gene is TRBJ2-4, the V gene TRBV7-9, with D perhaps assigned TRBD1 or TRBD2 (6 bases each). Germline V gene lookup returns CDR1 SEHNR and CDR2 FQNEAQ (reference sequence). The CDR3 runs to 17 residues. V lost 4 bases, J lost 1 base, and 17 bases lay in between. CDR3 nucleotides: TGTGCCAGCAGCTCCTTTTCCGGGGGCAAGGCCAAAAACATTCAGTACTTC. Translating it yields CASSSFSGGKAKNIQYF.

This clonotype was observed a handful of times. CDR3 region: CASRTDQLNYGYTF. The CDR3 DNA follows: TGCGCCAGCAGGACGGACCAGCTTAACTATGGCTACACCTTC. The chain recombines TRBV5-1 with TRBJ1-2; D gene unclear. Trimming pared 5 bases from V and 1 base from J, leaving 12 bases between. This CDR3 is built from 14 residues. CDR1 SGHRS and CDR2 YFSETQ come from the germline V gene.

As DNA, the CDR3 is TGTGCCAGCAGCCGAGTGGTCGATACGCAGTATTTT. Protein: CASSRVVDTQYF. The gene calls are TRBV7-2 and TRBJ2-3, with no clear D. CDR1 and CDR2 from the germline V gene are SGHTA and FQGNSA. This CDR3 spans 12 amino acids. Trimming pared 5 bases from V and 6 bases from J, leaving 9 bases between.

A few counts support this clonotype. The CDR3 bases are TGTGCCAGTAGCACGACAGTTAACTATGGCTACACCTTC. Residues: CASSTTVNYGYTF. The chain carries TRBV19 and TRBJ1-2; TRBD1 might be the D (5 bases). The V and J ends lost 6 bases and 1 base respectively, with 9 bases between them. Germline loops: CDR1 LNHDA, CDR2 SQIVND (reference sequence). This CDR3 contains 13 residues.

This clonotype was counted between two and nine times. J is TRBJ2-5 and V is TRBV5-1; TRBD1 agrees at 11 bases. With V trimmed by 4 bases and J by 5 bases, 7 bases remained unmatched. Germline CDR1 SGHRS, CDR2 YFSETQ. CDR3 length: 15 residues. The CDR3 bases are TGCGCCAGCAGCCTGCGGACAGGGGGCGTGGAGACCCAGTACTTC. It specifies CASSLRTGGVETQYF.

The chain uses TRBV9 and TRBJ1-3; D is unclear. The ends were cut back, 4 bases at V and 4 bases at J, with 9 bases in the middle. Per germline, CDR1 SGDLS and CDR2 YYNGEE. The CDR3 runs 13 residues. In nucleotides, the CDR3 is TGTGCCAGCAGCATAAATCAGGGAAACACCATATATTTT. It encodes CASSINQGNTIYF.

The chain couples TRBV18 to TRBJ2-1; 8 bases are shared with TRBD1. Germline trimming cut 1 base from V and 5 bases from J; bases unmatched to any gene: 4. CDR1 and CDR2 (germline): KGHSH, LQKENI. The CDR3 runs 15 residues. CDR3 sequence: CASSPLAQGDNEQFF. CDR3 in DNA: TGTGCCAGCTCACCACTAGCACAGGGGGACAATGAGCAGTTCTTC.

This rearrangement joins TRBV24-1 to TRBJ2-2; the match to TRBD1 covers 8 bases. The CDR3 is 19 amino acids. With 4 bases clipped from V and 0 bases from J, the junction kept 12 bases outside the gene matches. CDR1 is KGHDR and CDR2 is SFDVKD in the germline V gene. DNA for the CDR3: TGTGCCACCAGTGACCACCCCCTCGACAGGGGTCCGAACACCGGGGAGCTGTTTTTT. Its translation is CATSDHPLDRGPNTGELFF.

This clonotype was detected only a few times. The gene calls are TRBV5-1 and TRBJ1-2, with D tentatively TRBD1 (5 bases). Trimming shortened V by 3 bases and J by 7 bases, and 13 bases separated the two germline ends. This CDR3 has 13 amino acids. The germline CDR1 and CDR2 sequences are SGHRS and YFSETQ. The CDR3 coding sequence is TGCGCCAGCAGCTCGGGACTGTCGTTTGGCTACACCTTC. Protein product: CASSSGLSFGYTF.

The DNA for the CDR3 is TGTGCCAGCAGTTTTATTGAGGGTGCCCCCACAGATACGCAGTATTTT. It specifies CASSFIEGAPTDTQYF. The chain uses TRBV28 and TRBJ2-3; D perhaps matches TRBD2 (5 bases). Trimming removed 3 bases at V and 2 bases at J, with 15 bases between. Per the germline V gene, CDR1 is MDHEN and CDR2 is SYDVKM. This CDR3 region has 16 residues.